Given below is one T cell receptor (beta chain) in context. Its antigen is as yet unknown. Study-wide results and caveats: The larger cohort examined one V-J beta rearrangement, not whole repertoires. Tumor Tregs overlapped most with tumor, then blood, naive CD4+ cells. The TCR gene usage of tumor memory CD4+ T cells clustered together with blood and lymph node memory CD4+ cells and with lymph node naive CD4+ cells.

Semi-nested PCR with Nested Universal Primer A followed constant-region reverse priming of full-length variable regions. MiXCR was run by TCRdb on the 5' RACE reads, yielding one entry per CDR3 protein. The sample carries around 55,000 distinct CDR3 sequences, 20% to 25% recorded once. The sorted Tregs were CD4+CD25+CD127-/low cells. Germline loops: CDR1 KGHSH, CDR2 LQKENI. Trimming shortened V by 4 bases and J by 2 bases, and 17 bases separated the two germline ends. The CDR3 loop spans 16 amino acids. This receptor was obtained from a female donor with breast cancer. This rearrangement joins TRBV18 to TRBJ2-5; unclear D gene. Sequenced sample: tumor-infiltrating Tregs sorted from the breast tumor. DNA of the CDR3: TGTGCCAGCTCACACGAAGTGGCCGTCGGGCAAGAGACCCAGTACTTC. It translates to CASSHEVAVGQETQYF.